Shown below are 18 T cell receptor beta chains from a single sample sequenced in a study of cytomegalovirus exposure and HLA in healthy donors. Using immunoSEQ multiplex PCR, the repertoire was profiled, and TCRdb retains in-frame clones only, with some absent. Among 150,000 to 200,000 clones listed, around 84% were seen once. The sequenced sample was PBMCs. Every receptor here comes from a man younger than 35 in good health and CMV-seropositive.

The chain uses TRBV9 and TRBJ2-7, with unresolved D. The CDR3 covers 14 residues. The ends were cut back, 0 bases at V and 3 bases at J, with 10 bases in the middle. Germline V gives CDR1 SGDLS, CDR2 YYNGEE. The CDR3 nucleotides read TGTGCCAGCAGCGTAGATGGTAGTATCTACGAGCAGTACTTC. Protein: CASSVDGSIYEQYF. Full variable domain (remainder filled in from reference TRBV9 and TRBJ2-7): DSGVTQTPKHLITATGQRVTLRCSPRSGDLSVYWYQQSLDQGLQFLIQYYNGEERAKGNILERFSAQQFPDLHSELNLSSLELGDSALYFCASSVDGSIYEQYFGPGTRLTVT.

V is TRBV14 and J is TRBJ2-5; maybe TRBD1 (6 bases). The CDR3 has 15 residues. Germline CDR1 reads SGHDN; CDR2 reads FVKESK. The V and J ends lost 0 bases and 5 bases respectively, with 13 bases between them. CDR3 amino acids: CASSQELGAGETQYF. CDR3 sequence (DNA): TGTGCCAGCAGCCAAGAGCTGGGGGCAGGGGAGACCCAGTACTTC. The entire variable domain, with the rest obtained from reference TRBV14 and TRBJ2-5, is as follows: EAGVTQFPSHSVIEKGQTVTLRCDPISGHDNLYWYRRVMGKEIKFLLHFVKESKQDESGMPNNRFLAERTGGTYSTLKVQPAELEDSGVYFCASSQELGAGETQYFGPGTRLLVL.

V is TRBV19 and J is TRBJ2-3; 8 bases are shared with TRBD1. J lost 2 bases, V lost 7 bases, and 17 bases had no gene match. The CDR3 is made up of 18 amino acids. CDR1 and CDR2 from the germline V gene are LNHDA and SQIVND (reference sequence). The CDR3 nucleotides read TGTGCCAGTATCTCAGGCCGGGACAGGCCCTCCTCCACAGATACGCAGTATTTT. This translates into CASISGRDRPSSTDTQYF. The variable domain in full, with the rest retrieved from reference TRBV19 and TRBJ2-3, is DGGITQSPKYLFRKEGQNVTLSCEQNLNHDAMYWYRQDPGQGLRLIYYSQIVNDFQKGDIAEGYSVSREKKESFPLTVTSAQKNPTAFYLCASISGRDRPSSTDTQYFGPGTRLTVL.

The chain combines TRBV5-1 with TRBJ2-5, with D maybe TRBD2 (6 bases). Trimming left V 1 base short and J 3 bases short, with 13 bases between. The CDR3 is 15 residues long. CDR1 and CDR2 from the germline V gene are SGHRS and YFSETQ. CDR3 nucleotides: TGCGCCAGCAGCTTGCGGGGACTCCCCAAAGAGACCCAGTACTTC. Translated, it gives CASSLRGLPKETQYF.

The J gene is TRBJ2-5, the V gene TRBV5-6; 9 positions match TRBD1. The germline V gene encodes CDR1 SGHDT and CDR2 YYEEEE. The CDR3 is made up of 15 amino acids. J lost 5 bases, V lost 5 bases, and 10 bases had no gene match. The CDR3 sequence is CASRLPGTGSETQYF. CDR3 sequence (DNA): TGTGCCAGCAGACTTCCCGGGACAGGGAGTGAGACCCAGTACTTC.

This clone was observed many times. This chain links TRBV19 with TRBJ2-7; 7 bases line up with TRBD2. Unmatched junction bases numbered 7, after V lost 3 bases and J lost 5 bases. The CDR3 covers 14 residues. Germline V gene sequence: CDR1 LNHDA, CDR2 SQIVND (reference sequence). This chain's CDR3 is CASSIREGPNEQYF. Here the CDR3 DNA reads TGTGCCAGTAGTATCAGGGAGGGCCCAAACGAGCAGTACTTC.

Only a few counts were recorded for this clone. CDR3 bases: TGCGCCAGCAGCCCCCGACAGGGTCAGCAGCCCCAGCATTTT. It is translated as CASSPRQGQQPQHF. The chain carries TRBV4-1 and TRBJ1-5, with TRBD1 matching over 7 bases. Germline CDR1 MGHRA, CDR2 YSYEKL. Losses at the gene ends were 4 bases for V and 7 bases for J; bases not matched to a gene: 7. The CDR3 extends over 14 amino acids.

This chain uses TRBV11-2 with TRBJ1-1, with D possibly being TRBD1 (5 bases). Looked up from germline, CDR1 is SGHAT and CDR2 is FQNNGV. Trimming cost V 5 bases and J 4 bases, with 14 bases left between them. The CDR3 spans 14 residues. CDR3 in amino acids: CASSLREGRTEAFF. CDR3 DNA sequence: TGTGCCAGCAGCCTAAGGGAGGGGCGCACTGAAGCTTTCTTT.

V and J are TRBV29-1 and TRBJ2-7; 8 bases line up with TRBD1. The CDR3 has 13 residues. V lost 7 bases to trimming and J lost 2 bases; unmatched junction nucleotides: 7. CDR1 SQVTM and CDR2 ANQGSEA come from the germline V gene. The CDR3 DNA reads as TGCAGCGGTGGACAGGGCTTAACCTACGAGCAGTACTTC. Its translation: CSGGQGLTYEQYF.

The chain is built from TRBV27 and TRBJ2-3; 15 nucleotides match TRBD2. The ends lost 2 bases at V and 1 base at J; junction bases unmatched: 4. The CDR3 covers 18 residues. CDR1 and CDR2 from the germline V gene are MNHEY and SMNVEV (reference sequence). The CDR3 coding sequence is TGTGCCAGCAGTTTAGGACTAGCGGGAGGGAGGGGCACAGATACGCAGTATTTT. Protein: CASSLGLAGGRGTDTQYF.

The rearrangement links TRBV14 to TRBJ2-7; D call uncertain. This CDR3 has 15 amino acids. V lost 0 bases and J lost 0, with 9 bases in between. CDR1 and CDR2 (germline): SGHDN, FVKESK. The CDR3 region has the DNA TGTGCCAGCAGCCAAGATAAGTCCAGCTCCTACGAGCAGTACTTC. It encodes CASSQDKSSSYEQYF. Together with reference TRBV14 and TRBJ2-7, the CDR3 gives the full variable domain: EAGVTQFPSHSVIEKGQTVTLRCDPISGHDNLYWYRRVMGKEIKFLLHFVKESKQDESGMPNNRFLAERTGGTYSTLKVQPAELEDSGVYFCASSQDKSSSYEQYFGPGTRLTVT.

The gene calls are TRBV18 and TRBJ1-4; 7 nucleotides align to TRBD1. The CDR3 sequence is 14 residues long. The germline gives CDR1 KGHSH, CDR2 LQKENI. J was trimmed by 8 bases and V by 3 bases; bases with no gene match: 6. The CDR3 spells CASSPPDREEKLFF. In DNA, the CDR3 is TGTGCCAGCTCACCCCCCGACAGGGAGGAAAAACTGTTTTTT.

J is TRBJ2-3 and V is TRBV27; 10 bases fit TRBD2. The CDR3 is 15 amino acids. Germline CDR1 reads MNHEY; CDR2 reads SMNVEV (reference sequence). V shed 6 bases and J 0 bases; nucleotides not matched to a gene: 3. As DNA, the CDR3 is TGTGCCAGCAGAATGGGACTAGCGAGCACAGATACGCAGTATTTT. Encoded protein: CASRMGLASTDTQYF.

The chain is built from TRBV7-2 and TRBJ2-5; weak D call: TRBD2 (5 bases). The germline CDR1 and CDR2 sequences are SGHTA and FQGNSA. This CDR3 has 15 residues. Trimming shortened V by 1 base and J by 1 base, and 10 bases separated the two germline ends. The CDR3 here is CASSLGLAIQETQYF. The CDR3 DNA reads TGTGCCAGCAGCTTAGGGCTAGCTATCCAAGAGACCCAGTACTTC. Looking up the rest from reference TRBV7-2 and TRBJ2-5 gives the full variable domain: GAGVSQSPSNKVTEKGKDVELRCDPISGHTALYWYRQSLGQGLEFLIYFQGNSAPDKSGLPSDRFSAERTGGSVSTLTIQRTQQEDSAVYLCASSLGLAIQETQYFGPGTRLLVL.

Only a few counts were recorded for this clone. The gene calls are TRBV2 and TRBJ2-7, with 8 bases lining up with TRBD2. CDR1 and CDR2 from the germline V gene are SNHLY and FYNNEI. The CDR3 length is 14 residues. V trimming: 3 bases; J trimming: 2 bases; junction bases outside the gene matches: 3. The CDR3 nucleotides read TGTGCCAGCAGTGAGGGCGGGAGGCCCTACGAGCAGTACTTC. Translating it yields CASSEGGRPYEQYF.

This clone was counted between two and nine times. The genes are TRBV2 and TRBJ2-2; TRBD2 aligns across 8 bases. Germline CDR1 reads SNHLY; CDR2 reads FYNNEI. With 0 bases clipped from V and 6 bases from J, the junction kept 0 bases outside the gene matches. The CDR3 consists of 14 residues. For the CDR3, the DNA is TGTGCCAGCAGTGAAGCGCGGGGGGCCGGGGAGCTGTTTTTT. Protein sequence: CASSEARGAGELFF.

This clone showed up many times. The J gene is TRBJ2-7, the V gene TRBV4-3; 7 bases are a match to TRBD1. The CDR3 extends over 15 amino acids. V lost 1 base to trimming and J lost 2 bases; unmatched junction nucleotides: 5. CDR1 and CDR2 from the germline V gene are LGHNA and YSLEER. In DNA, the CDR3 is TGCGCCAGCAGCCAAGGGTCGACAGGGACCTACGAGCAGTACTTC. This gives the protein CASSQGSTGTYEQYF.

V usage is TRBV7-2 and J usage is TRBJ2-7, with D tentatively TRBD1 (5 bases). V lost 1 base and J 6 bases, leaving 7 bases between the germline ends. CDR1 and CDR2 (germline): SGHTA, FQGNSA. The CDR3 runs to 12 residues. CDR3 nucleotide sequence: TGTGCCAGCAGCTTAGTGGGGCTCGAGCAGTACTTC. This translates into CASSLVGLEQYF.